This T cell receptor beta chain was recovered during a study of T cells in Graves' hyperthyroidism and ophthalmopathy. Germline lookup yields CDR1 SGHVS and CDR2 FQNEAQ. The CDR3 totals 16 residues. The ends were cut back, 3 bases at V and 6 bases at J, with 18 bases in the middle. Amplification of TCR beta CDR3 regions was performed using RNA transcripts as template. Initially, a first-round RT-PCR of the TCR CDR3 employed the HTBI primer set. TCRdb redid the calling of the multiplex PCR reads with MiXCR, one entry per CDR3 protein. The table has 500,000 to 600,000 distinct CDR3 sequences, over 15% seen once. Patients aged 18 to 65 had newly diagnosed hyperthyroidism of under 2 months' duration. Lactation, pregnancy, other autoimmune disease or uncontrolled infection led to exclusion of patients.

Specimen: blood. V gene TRBV7-8 combines with J gene TRBJ1-5; tentative D call: TRBD1 (5 bases). This receptor was identified in a woman between 18 and 29 years old with Graves' hyperthyroidism. The CDR3 sequence is CASSFSFRGIGQPQHF. The CDR3 nucleotides are TGTGCCAGCAGCTTTAGTTTTCGGGGGATCGGTCAGCCCCAGCATTTT. The full variable domain, rest sourced from reference TRBV7-8 and TRBJ1-5, is GAGVSQSPRYKVAKRGQDVALRCDPISGHVSLFWYQQALGQGPEFLTYFQNEAQLDKSGLPSDRFFAERPEGSVSTLKIQRTQQEDSAVYLCASSFSFRGIGQPQHFGDGTRLSIL.